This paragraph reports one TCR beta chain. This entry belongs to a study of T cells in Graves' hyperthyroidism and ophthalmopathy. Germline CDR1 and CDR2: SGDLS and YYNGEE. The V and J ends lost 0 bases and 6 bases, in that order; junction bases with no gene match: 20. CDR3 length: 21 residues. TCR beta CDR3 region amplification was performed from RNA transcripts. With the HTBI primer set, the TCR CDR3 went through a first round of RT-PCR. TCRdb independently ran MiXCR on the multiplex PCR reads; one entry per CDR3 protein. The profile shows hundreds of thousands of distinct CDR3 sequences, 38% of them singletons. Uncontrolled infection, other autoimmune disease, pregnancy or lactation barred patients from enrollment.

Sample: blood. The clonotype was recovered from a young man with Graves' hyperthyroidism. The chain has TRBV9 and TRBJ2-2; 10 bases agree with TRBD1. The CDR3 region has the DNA TGTGCCAGCAGCGTAGAAACACTAGCCGTCCGACAGGGGGCGCGACCCGGGGAGCTGTTTTTT. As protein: CASSVETLAVRQGARPGELFF. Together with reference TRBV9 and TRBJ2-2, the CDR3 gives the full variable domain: DSGVTQTPKHLITATGQRVTLRCSPRSGDLSVYWYQQSLDQGLQFLIQYYNGEERAKGNILERFSAQQFPDLHSELNLSSLELGDSALYFCASSVETLAVRQGARPGELFFGEGSRLTVL.